What follows are 16 T cell receptor beta chains derived from one specimen sequenced in a study of blood T cell repertoires in COVID-19 (dated by TCRdb to the early 2020s). Library construction relied on the immunoSEQ multiplex PCR assay. TCRdb took this table from immuneACCESS and kept in-frame rearrangements with V and J called. Such tables lack part of the clones; where checked against another copy, unresolved V genes explain under half of the gap, and the rest is unexplained. The sample records 150,000 to 200,000 clones, 80% to 90% of which are singletons. Roughly 4% of the sample belongs to the ten largest clones. The source material was peripheral blood. The receptors shown here come from a woman between 65 and 79 years old with acute or convalescent COVID-19.

The chain couples TRBV5-1 to TRBJ2-7, with TRBD2 identical over 8 bases. CDR3 size: 18 residues. J gave up 0 bases and V 1 base, and 12 bases lay outside the gene matches. The germline V gene has CDR1 SGHRS and CDR2 YFSETQ. The CDR3 loop reads CASSLRPALAASSYEQYF. The CDR3 bases are TGCGCCAGCAGCTTGCGGCCCGCACTAGCGGCGAGCTCCTACGAGCAGTACTTC.

The gene calls are TRBV4-3 and TRBJ1-5, with D possibly matching TRBD1 (5 bases). CDR1 is LGHNA and CDR2 is YSLEER in the germline V gene. With 0 bases removed from V and 6 bases from J, the gap between germline ends came to 12 bases. CDR3 length: 15 residues. This CDR3 is CASSQDVLGGQPQHF. As DNA, the CDR3 is TGCGCCAGCAGCCAAGACGTACTGGGGGGTCAGCCCCAGCATTTT.

The chain is built from TRBV5-4 and TRBJ2-7; 12 positions agree with TRBD2. The V segment lost 4 bases and the J segment 2 bases; nucleotides outside the gene matches: 10. CDR3 length: 17 residues. CDR1 and CDR2 from the germline V gene are SGHNT and YYREEE (reference sequence). The CDR3 here is CASSKGGGLAGPYEQYF. CDR3 sequence (DNA): TGTGCCAGCAGCAAGGGAGGTGGACTAGCGGGGCCCTACGAGCAGTACTTC.

The chain couples TRBV15 to TRBJ2-4; 10 nucleotides agree with TRBD1. The length of the CDR3 is 18 residues. CDR1 and CDR2 (germline): LNHNV, YYDKDF (reference sequence). Unmatched junction bases numbered 7, after V lost 1 base and J lost 1 base. CDR3 sequence reads: CATSRGTPGQGAKNIQYF. CDR3 sequence (DNA): TGTGCCACCAGCAGAGGGACTCCGGGACAGGGGGCCAAAAACATTCAGTACTTC.

This clone was counted only a few times. The chain carries TRBV18 and TRBJ2-7, with TRBD1 matching 7 bases. Germline V gene sequence: CDR1 KGHSH, CDR2 LQKENI. This CDR3 is 13 amino acids long. V trimming: 3 bases; J trimming: 2 bases; junction bases outside the gene matches: 1. The CDR3 spells CASSPGQTYEQYF. The CDR3 region has the DNA TGTGCCAGCTCACCGGGACAGACCTACGAGCAGTACTTC.

The J gene is TRBJ2-7, the V gene TRBV6-2 or TRBV6-3, with 10 positions matching TRBD2. The germline V gene encodes CDR1 MNHEY and CDR2 SVGEGT. CDR3 length: 15 residues. V was clipped by 3 bases and J by 6 bases; unmatched bases: 8. CDR3 DNA sequence: TGTGCCAGCAGTTATTACGGACTAGCGGTCACCGAGCAGTACTTC. Its protein product is CASSYYGLAVTEQYF.

J is TRBJ1-5 and V is TRBV15; TRBD1 agrees at 11 bases. Germline V gene sequence: CDR1 LNHNV, CDR2 YYDKDF (reference sequence). The V segment lost 0 bases and the J segment 5 bases; nucleotides outside the gene matches: 3. This CDR3 has 16 amino acids. The CDR3: CATSRDGTGGHQPQHF. CDR3 DNA: TGTGCCACCAGCAGAGACGGGACAGGGGGGCATCAGCCCCAGCATTTT. The whole variable domain, filled in from reference TRBV15 and TRBJ1-5, reads DAMVIQNPRYQVTQFGKPVTLSCSQTLNHNVMYWYQQKSSQAPKLLFHYYDKDFNNEADTPDNFQSRRPNTSFCFLDIRSPGLGDTAMYLCATSRDGTGGHQPQHFGDGTRLSIL.

This chain links TRBV7-2 with TRBJ2-7, with D maybe TRBD2 (5 bases). The CDR3 sequence is 13 residues long. Trimming stripped 1 base from V and 9 bases from J, with 13 bases between. CDR1 is SGHTA and CDR2 is FQGNSA in the germline V gene. This chain's CDR3 is CASSLEAGMVQYF. The CDR3, as DNA: TGTGCCAGCAGCTTAGAGGCGGGCATGGTGCAGTACTTC.

This rearrangement joins TRBV19 to TRBJ1-2; 11 bases agree with TRBD1. CDR1 and CDR2 (germline): LNHDA, SQIVND (reference sequence). The junction had 12 bases not matched to a gene; V was cut back by 6 bases and J by 3 bases. The length of the CDR3 is 17 residues. CDR3 amino acids: CASRSRDRGIYDYGYTF. The CDR3 nucleotides are TGTGCCAGTAGGAGCCGGGACAGGGGGATCTACGACTATGGCTACACCTTC.

The chain combines TRBV28 with TRBJ1-5; D remains ambiguous. From germline, CDR1 is MDHEN and CDR2 SYDVKM. There are 14 residues in the CDR3. Trimming took off 3 bases at V and 3 bases at J, with 9 bases between the two ends. The chain's CDR3 is CASSLSGNNQPQHF. Written as DNA, the CDR3 is TGTGCCAGCAGTTTGTCGGGAAACAATCAGCCCCAGCATTTT. The full variable domain, completed using reference TRBV28 and TRBJ1-5, is DVKVTQSSRYLVKRTGEKVFLECVQDMDHENMFWYRQDPGLGLRLIYFSYDVKMKEKGDIPEGYSVSREKKERFSLILESASTNQTSMYLCASSLSGNNQPQHFGDGTRLSIL.

The gene calls are TRBV19 and TRBJ2-7, with D perhaps TRBD2 (5 bases). The CDR3 totals 14 residues. Trimming stripped 5 bases from V and 6 bases from J, with 17 bases between. Per the germline V gene, CDR1 is LNHDA and CDR2 is SQIVND (reference sequence). CDR3 nucleotides: TGTGCCAGTAGTCTAGGACTGCTGTTCTCCGAGCAGTACTTC. Translation gives CASSLGLLFSEQYF. Full variable domain (outside the CDR3, taken from reference TRBV19 and TRBJ2-7): DGGITQSPKYLFRKEGQNVTLSCEQNLNHDAMYWYRQDPGQGLRLIYYSQIVNDFQKGDIAEGYSVSREKKESFPLTVTSAQKNPTAFYLCASSLGLLFSEQYFGPGTRLTVT.

J is TRBJ1-5 and V is TRBV5-1; tentatively, D is TRBD1 (5 bases). V lost 2 bases and J lost 3, with 12 bases in between. This CDR3 is built from 15 residues. The V gene's germline CDR1 is SGHRS and CDR2 YFSETQ. CDR3: CASSFEGTNNQPQHF. Written as DNA, the CDR3 is TGCGCCAGCAGCTTCGAGGGGACTAACAATCAGCCCCAGCATTTT. The full variable domain, its missing parts supplied by reference TRBV5-1 and TRBJ1-5, is KAGVTQTPRYLIKTRGQQVTLSCSPISGHRSVSWYQQTPGQGLQFLFEYFSETQRNKGNFPGRFSGRQFSNSRSEMNVSTLELGDSALYLCASSFEGTNNQPQHFGDGTRLSIL.

The chain couples TRBV3-1 (or the pseudogene TRBV3-2) to TRBJ2-7; 7 nucleotides line up with TRBD1. V lost 4 bases, J lost 0 bases, and 3 bases stayed unmatched. CDR1 LGHDT and CDR2 YNNKEL come from the germline V gene (reference sequence). The CDR3 is made up of 14 amino acids. The DNA for the CDR3 is TGTGCCAGCAGCCCCCGGGACAGCTCCTACGAGCAGTACTTC. Translating it yields CASSPRDSSYEQYF.

The chain links TRBV7-6 to TRBJ1-4; D possibly corresponds to TRBD1 (5 bases). This CDR3 region has 13 residues. V gave up 6 bases and J gave up 10 bases, with 15 bases separating them. Germline V gene lookup returns CDR1 SGHVS and CDR2 FNYEAQ. The CDR3 DNA follows: TGTGCCAGCAGTGACAGCGCGGAGGGAAAACTGTTTTTT. This sequence encodes CASSDSAEGKLFF. Full variable domain (rest looked up from reference TRBV7-6 and TRBJ1-4): GAGVSQSPRYKVTKRGQDVALRCDPISGHVSLYWYRQALGQGPEFLTYFNYEAQQDKSGLPNDRFSAERPEGSISTLTIQRTEQRDSAMYRCASSDSAEGKLFFGSGTQLSVL.

The chain carries TRBV29-1 and TRBJ1-1; D call uncertain. The germline V gene encodes CDR1 SQVTM and CDR2 ANQGSEA. The CDR3 contains 10 residues. Trimming stripped 7 bases from V and 2 bases from J, with 5 bases between. In DNA, the CDR3 is TGCAGCGCTTTAAACACTGAAGCTTTCTTT. Translated: CSALNTEAFF. Supplemented by reference TRBV29-1 and TRBJ1-1, the full variable domain reads SAVISQKPSRDICQRGTSLTIQCQVDSQVTMMFWYRQQPGQSLTLIATANQGSEATYESGFVIDKFPISRPNLTFSTLTVSNMSPEDSSIYLCSALNTEAFFGQGTRLTVV.

This clone occurred a few times. The genes are TRBV6-2 or TRBV6-3 and TRBJ2-7, with D unresolved. V lost 6 bases and J 3 bases, leaving 12 bases between the germline ends. The length of the CDR3 is 13 residues. Per germline, CDR1 MNHEY and CDR2 SVGEGT. The CDR3 region has the DNA TGTGCCAGCAGCCACGCTAGATACTACGAGCAGTACTTC. Its protein product is CASSHARYYEQYF.